The TCR beta chain under discussion was sequenced for a study of OX40 agonist ivuxolimab in advanced cancers. Study-level information: Three patients showed partial responses: one hepatocellular carcinoma and two cutaneous melanoma cases. General observations from the study: Expanded peripheral T cell antigen specificity was not determined. Expanded clones were, on average, more numerous among CD8+ T cells than CD4+.

The germline V gene encodes CDR1 SQVTM and CDR2 ANQGSEA. The CDR3 consists of 16 residues. Trimming pared 4 bases from V and 5 bases from J, leaving 20 bases between. Profiling relied on immunoSEQ multiplex PCR, and the TCRdb table lists in-frame clones only, not all of them. The table shows tens of thousands of clones, with around 80% occurring only once. Details on this clone: Its target is not known.

The starting material was CD4+ or CD8+ T cells sorted from blood, obtained in a trial of the OX40 agonist ivuxolimab. This TCR came from an adult with an advanced solid tumor such as melanoma, head and neck, liver or kidney cancer. V and J are TRBV29-1 and TRBJ1-4; tentatively, D is TRBD1 (5 bases). CDR3 residues: CSVGAGWGMGNEKLFF. For the CDR3, the DNA is TGCAGCGTTGGGGCAGGGTGGGGAATGGGGAATGAAAAACTGTTTTTT. Combining the CDR3 with reference TRBV29-1 and TRBJ1-4 gives the whole variable domain SAVISQKPSRDICQRGTSLTIQCQVDSQVTMMFWYRQQPGQSLTLIATANQGSEATYESGFVIDKFPISRPNLTFSTLTVSNMSPEDSSIYLCSVGAGWGMGNEKLFFGSGTQLSVL.